This T cell receptor beta chain is drawn from a study of T cells in placental villitis. Study-wide context: The study compared placental TCR-beta repertoires across villitis of unknown etiology, gestational-age-matched unaffected controls, and infectious villitis to test an allograft-versus-infection hypothesis. What the authors observed across the whole study: CMV-specific clone frequencies were lower in villitis of unknown etiology than in infectious CMV cases (roughly 0.00093 vs 0.011), and villitis of unknown etiology did not differ from controls on this measure. Sequencing bulk tissue could not tell helper, regulatory or cytotoxic T cells apart, could not separate maternal from fetal T cells, and left out gamma-delta receptors. Because the paraffin blocks included small amounts of decidua, some of the captured T cells, particularly in controls, may have been decidual rather than villous infiltrates.

Using the immunoSEQ v4 bias-controlled multiplex PCR assay, run blinded to group allocation, TCR-beta CDR3 regions were amplified from genomic DNA. To estimate the quantities of nucleated cells and T cells in each sample, reference gene primers were included together with the TCR-beta primers. Sequencing of the libraries was performed on an Illumina MiSeq with a 100-cycle paired-end protocol. From the authors' description of their analysis: The immunoSEQ Analyzer software was used to calculate diversity and richness, with richness measured by iChao1 and clonality based on Pielou evenness and Shannon diversity (range 0-1, where higher values mean less diversity). CDR3 amino acid sequences together with V/J genes were queried against VDJdb for CMV, EBV and influenza A specificities, with confidence 3 and substitution 2 applied. The Morisita-Horn index was used to assess how much TCR-beta amino acid clonotypes overlapped between the villitis of unknown etiology, infectious villitis and control repertoires. TCRdb's version of the immuneACCESS table is confined to in-frame rearrangements and falls short of the full clone set. An unresolved V gene accounts for under half of the shortfall where checked; the remainder is of unknown origin. V and J calls and clone size are those listed in that table; D and trimming were worked out from the DNA. This sample holds about 6,300 clones; 78% were observed only once. About 8.6% of the sample goes to the ten largest clones.

The germline V gene supplies CDR1 SGHNT and CDR2 YENEEA. From its cysteine to its phenylalanine, the CDR3 spans 14 amino acids. Only the CDR3 DNA stays, 42 bases, in frame from base 1. V and J are truncated by 1 base and 4 bases respectively, leaving an intervening sequence of 7 bases. The five infectious villitis placentae, four with confirmed cytomegalovirus and one with Toxoplasma gondii, were included without being matched to the other groups. In the infectious villitis group, the mothers were found to be younger and to have smaller fetuses, and preterm delivery or intrauterine demise was recorded in a couple of cases. After delivery, placentae were collected and subjected to gross and histological evaluation prior to the selection of archival tissue. Five 10-micron scrolls were cut from each FFPE block, and DNA was then isolated using the AllPrep DNA/RNA FFPE Tissue kit. NanoDrop was used to check DNA concentration and purity, while a Bioanalyzer was used to assess RNA quality.

Note on this clone: Its antigen is still unknown. No quality values exist for individual bases; no much larger clone is one base distant.

This sequence uses TRBV11-3 and TRBJ2-2, with the D gene uncertain. The sequence was collected from a human patient with infectious villitis; the placental T cells may come from both mother and fetus. The sample consisted of placental tissue containing maternal and fetal cells. This receptor carries the CDR3 CASSLVRSTGELFF. The nucleotide sequence reads as follows: TGTGCCAGCAGCTTAGTCCGAAGCACCGGGGAGCTGTTTTTT.